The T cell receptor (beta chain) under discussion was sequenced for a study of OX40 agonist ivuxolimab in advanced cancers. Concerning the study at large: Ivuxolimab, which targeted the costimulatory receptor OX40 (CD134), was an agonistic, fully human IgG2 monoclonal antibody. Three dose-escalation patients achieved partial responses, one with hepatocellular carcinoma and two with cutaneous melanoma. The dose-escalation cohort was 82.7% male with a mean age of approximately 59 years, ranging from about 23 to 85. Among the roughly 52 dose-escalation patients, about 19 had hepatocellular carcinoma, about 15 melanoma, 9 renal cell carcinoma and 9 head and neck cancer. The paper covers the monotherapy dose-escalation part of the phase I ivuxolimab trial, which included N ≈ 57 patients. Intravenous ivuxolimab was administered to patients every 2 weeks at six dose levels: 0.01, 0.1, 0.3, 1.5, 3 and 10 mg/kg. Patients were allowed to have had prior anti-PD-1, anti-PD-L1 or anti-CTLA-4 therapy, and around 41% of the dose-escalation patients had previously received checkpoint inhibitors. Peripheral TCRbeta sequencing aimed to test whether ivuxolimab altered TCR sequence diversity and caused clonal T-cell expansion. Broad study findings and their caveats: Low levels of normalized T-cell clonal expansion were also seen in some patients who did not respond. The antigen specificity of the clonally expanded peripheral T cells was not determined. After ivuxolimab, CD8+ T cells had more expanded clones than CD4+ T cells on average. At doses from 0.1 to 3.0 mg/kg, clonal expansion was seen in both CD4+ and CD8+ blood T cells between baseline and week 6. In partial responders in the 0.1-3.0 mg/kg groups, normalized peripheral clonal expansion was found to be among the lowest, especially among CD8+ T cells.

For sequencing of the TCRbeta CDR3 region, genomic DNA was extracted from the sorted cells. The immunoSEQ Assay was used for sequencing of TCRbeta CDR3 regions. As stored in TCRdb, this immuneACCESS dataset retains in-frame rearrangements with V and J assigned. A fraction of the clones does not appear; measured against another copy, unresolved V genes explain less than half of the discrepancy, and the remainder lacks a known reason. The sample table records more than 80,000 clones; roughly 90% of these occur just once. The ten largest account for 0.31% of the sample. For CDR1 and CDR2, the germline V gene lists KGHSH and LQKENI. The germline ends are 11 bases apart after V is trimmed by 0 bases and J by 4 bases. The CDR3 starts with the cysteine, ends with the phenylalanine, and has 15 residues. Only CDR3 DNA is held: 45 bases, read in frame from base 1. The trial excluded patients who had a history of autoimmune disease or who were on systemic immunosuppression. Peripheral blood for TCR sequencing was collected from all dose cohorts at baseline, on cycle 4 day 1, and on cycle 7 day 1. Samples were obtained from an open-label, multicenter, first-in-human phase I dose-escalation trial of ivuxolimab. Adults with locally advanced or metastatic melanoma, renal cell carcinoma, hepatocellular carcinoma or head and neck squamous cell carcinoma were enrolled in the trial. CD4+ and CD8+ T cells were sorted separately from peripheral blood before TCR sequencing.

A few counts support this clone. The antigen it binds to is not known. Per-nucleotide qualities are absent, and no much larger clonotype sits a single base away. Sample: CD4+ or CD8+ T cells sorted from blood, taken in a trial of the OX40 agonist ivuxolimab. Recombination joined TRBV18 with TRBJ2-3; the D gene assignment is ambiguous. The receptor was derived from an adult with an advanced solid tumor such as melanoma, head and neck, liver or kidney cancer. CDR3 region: CASSPPRNSPDTQYF. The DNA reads TGTGCCAGCTCACCACCCCGTAATTCTCCAGATACGCAGTATTTT.